Listed here are 8 T cell receptor beta chains from one sample, sequenced in a study of blood T cell repertoires in COVID-19. The repertoire was sequenced with immunoSEQ multiplex PCR; TCRdb's copy has only in-frame clones and lacks some. Seen here are over 65,000 clones, roughly 78% observed once, and the top ten hold roughly a third. Sequencing was carried out using peripheral blood. These receptors were collected from a man between 60 and 75 years old with COVID-19, enrolled during active disease.

The rearrangement uses TRBV9 and TRBJ2-1, with 9 nucleotides matching TRBD1. Germline V gene sequence: CDR1 SGDLS, CDR2 YYNGEE. Germline trimming cut 6 bases from V and 2 bases from J; bases unmatched to any gene: 12. There are 17 residues in the CDR3. CDR3 loop: CASNPGDREGPYNEQFF. Here the CDR3 DNA reads TGTGCCAGCAATCCCGGGGACAGGGAGGGACCCTACAATGAGCAGTTCTTC.

V usage is TRBV11-2 and J usage is TRBJ2-7; weak D call: TRBD2 (5 bases). This CDR3 is 15 amino acids long. V lost 5 bases and J lost 5, with 19 bases in between. The V gene's germline CDR1 is SGHAT and CDR2 FQNNGV. This CDR3 is CASSLRTGNTHEQYF. The CDR3 nucleotides read TGTGCCAGCAGCCTGCGGACCGGGAACACCCACGAGCAGTACTTC. Full variable domain (rest looked up from reference TRBV11-2 and TRBJ2-7): EAGVAQSPRYKIIEKRQSVAFWCNPISGHATLYWYQQILGQGPKLLIQFQNNGVVDDSQLPKDRFSAERLKGVDSTLKIQPAKLEDSAVYLCASSLRTGNTHEQYFGPGTRLTVT.

The chain carries TRBV12-3 or TRBV12-4 and TRBJ2-1; tentatively, D is TRBD2 (5 bases). The CDR3 is 13 amino acids. V lost 3 bases and J 4 bases, leaving 7 bases between the germline ends. CDR3 bases: TGTGCCAGCAGTTTCGGGGTTTACAATGAGCAGTTCTTC. Protein sequence: CASSFGVYNEQFF.

The chain employs TRBV4-1 and TRBJ2-1; 8 bases agree with TRBD2. The germline V gene encodes CDR1 MGHRA and CDR2 YSYEKL. The CDR3 is 17 residues long. V lost 3 bases to trimming and J lost 9 bases; unmatched junction nucleotides: 16. In DNA, the CDR3 is TGCGCCAGCAGCCACCTTACTAGCGGAGTGGGCCCCGGTGAGCAGTTCTTC. It codes for CASSHLTSGVGPGEQFF.

V usage is TRBV18 and J usage is TRBJ2-7; the D gene is possibly TRBD1 (6 bases). The CDR3 contains 15 residues. Germline values: CDR1 KGHSH, CDR2 LQKENI. The ends were cut back, 4 bases at V and 3 bases at J, with 16 bases in the middle. This CDR3 reads CASSLGQTNRYEQYF. The DNA of the CDR3 is TGTGCCAGCTCACTTGGACAGACCAATCGCTACGAGCAGTACTTC.

The V and J genes are TRBV7-3 and TRBJ2-2; D is uncertain. The CDR3 runs 12 residues. V lost 1 base to trimming and J lost 8 bases, with 5 bases between them. The germline gives CDR1 SGHTA, CDR2 FQGTGA. The DNA of the CDR3 is TGTGCCAGCAGCTTAAACCGGGGGGAGCTGTTTTTT. It encodes CASSLNRGELFF. The whole variable domain, remainder taken from reference TRBV7-3 and TRBJ2-2, is GAGVSQTPSNKVTEKGKYVELRCDPISGHTALYWYRQSLGQGPEFLIYFQGTGAADDSGLPNDRFFAVRPEGSVSTLKIQRTERGDSAVYLCASSLNRGELFFGEGSRLTVL.

CDR3 nucleotide sequence: TGTGCCAGCAGTTACTCCCTAGCGAGACCAAGCTCCTACAATGAGCAGTTCTTC. Residues: CASSYSLARPSSYNEQFF. The gene calls are TRBV6-2 or TRBV6-3 and TRBJ2-1; tentative D call: TRBD2 (6 bases). This CDR3 comprises 18 residues. CDR1 is MNHEY and CDR2 is SVGEGT in the germline V gene. Trimming stripped 0 bases from V and 0 bases from J, with 15 bases between.

The rearrangement joins TRBV14 to TRBJ1-2; a weak D match, TRBD1 (5 bases). This CDR3 contains 14 residues. The V gene's germline CDR1 is SGHDN and CDR2 FVKESK. V was cut by 2 bases and J by 8 bases, with 15 bases left in between. The CDR3 bases are TGTGCCAGCAGCCAAACTCAGGGTAAAGGCGGCTACACCTTC. Protein sequence: CASSQTQGKGGYTF.